This is a list of T cell receptor beta chains from one sample in a study of T cell clonotyping in hematopoietic cell transplantation. Profiling relied on immunoSEQ multiplex PCR, and the TCRdb table lists in-frame clones only, not all of them. The repertoire holds 11,000 to 15,000 clones, roughly 94% seen once, with 4% to 5% in the top ten. This specimen consisted of PBMCs, obtained 30 days after allogeneic stem cell transplant. Receptors were obtained from a male patient in his sixties who had an allogeneic stem cell transplant from an unrelated donor, so the T cells may come from the graft donor. Some clones in this sample may be carry-over from other donors' samples. CDR3s include the opening cysteine and the closing phenylalanine or tryptophan. A D gene is named only where the DNA matches it firmly. Only some rows state a clone size, as once, few, many or a class for expanded clones.

TRBV6-6	.	.	TRBJ1-1	CASSFRGANTEAFF	TGTGCCAGCAGTTTTAGGGGGGCTAACACTGAAGCTTTCTTT
TRBV15	.	.	TRBJ1-6	CATSSPGQFSPLHF	TGTGCCACCAGCAGTCCAGGACAGTTTTCACCCCTCCACTTT
TRBV19	.	.	TRBJ1-2	CASRSPGARVNYGYTF	TGTGCCAGTAGGTCCCCCGGGGCCAGAGTTAACTATGGCTACACCTTC
TRBV7-8	TRBD1	.	TRBJ1-1	CASSRDRGDLNTEAFF	TGTGCCAGCAGTCGGGACAGGGGAGATCTGAACACTGAAGCTTTCTTT
TRBV4-2	.	.	TRBJ2-1	CASSLDPESPYNEQFF	TGTGCCAGCAGCCTAGACCCCGAGTCCCCCTACAATGAGCAGTTCTTC
TRBV7-2	.	.	TRBJ2-3	CASSLDGASDTQYF	TGTGCCAGCAGCTTAGACGGGGCCTCAGATACGCAGTATTTT
TRBV2	.	.	TRBJ2-5	CASCRGAGETQYF	TGTGCCAGCTGTCGGGGGGCTGGTGAGACCCAGTACTTC
TRBV5-5	.	.	TRBJ1-6	CASSHTGSSYNSPLHF	TGTGCCAGCAGCCATACGGGGAGCTCCTATAATTCACCCCTCCACTTT
TRBV11-3	.	.	TRBJ1-6	CASSLDGARVVVSPLHF	TGTGCCAGCAGCTTAGATGGGGCAAGGGTAGTGGTTTCACCCCTCCACTTT
TRBV6-7	TRBD1	.	TRBJ1-5	CASSYLDRANQPQHF	TGTGCCAGCAGTTACCTGGACAGGGCCAATCAGCCCCAGCATTTT
TRBV6-1	.	once	TRBJ1-1	CASSLLDKNTEAFF	TGTGCCAGCAGTCTCCTGGACAAGAACACTGAAGCTTTCTTT
TRBV9	TRBD1	.	TRBJ1-1	CASSVEGQGLTEAFF	TGTGCCAGCAGCGTAGAGGGACAGGGGCTTACTGAAGCTTTCTTT
TRBV27	.	.	TRBJ2-7	CASSYRAGSYEQYF	TGTGCCAGCAGTTATAGGGCAGGGAGTTACGAGCAGTACTTC
TRBV19	TRBD1	.	TRBJ2-7	CASSLNPGTGTYEQYF	TGTGCCAGTAGTTTGAATCCCGGGACAGGGACATACGAGCAGTACTTC
TRBV19	.	.	TRBJ2-7	CASSTVRSSYEQYF	TGTGCCAGTAGTACCGTTCGAAGCTCCTACGAGCAGTACTTC
TRBV19	.	.	TRBJ1-1	CASSIGEAFF	TGTGCCAGTAGTATAGGAGAAGCTTTCTTT
TRBV4-3	TRBD1	.	TRBJ1-4	CASSQDGRAGGEKLFF	TGCGCCAGCAGCCAAGACGGTAGGGCAGGGGGAGAAAAACTGTTTTTT
TRBV11-2	.	.	TRBJ2-3	CASSWTQGPTDTQYF	TGTGCCAGCAGCTGGACCCAGGGGCCCACAGATACGCAGTATTTT
TRBV4-3	.	.	TRBJ2-7	CASSQDSRGGGEQYF	TGCGCCAGCAGCCAAGATAGTAGAGGAGGAGGGGAGCAGTACTTC
TRBV2	TRBD1	.	TRBJ2-7	CASSSRTTGVEQYF	TGTGCCAGCAGTTCCCGAACGACAGGGGTCGAGCAGTACTTC
TRBV6-6	TRBD1	.	TRBJ1-2	CASSYPQGDGYTF	TGTGCCAGCAGTTACCCACAGGGGGATGGCTACACCTTC
TRBV5-1	TRBD2	.	TRBJ2-5	CASSSTSGGDQETQYF	TGCGCCAGCAGCTCCACTAGCGGGGGGGACCAAGAGACCCAGTACTTC